This T cell receptor (beta chain) was observed in a study of blood T cell repertoires in COVID-19. Overall study context: There were acute and convalescent COVID-19 samples, and they came from the United States, Italy and Spain. Sample material is recorded as cDNA or gDNA derived from T cells, B-cell-depleted T cells, or PBMCs.

Patients at the Seattle site were enrolled during active infection and followed longitudinally. This CDR3 region has 14 residues. V lost 4 bases, J lost 1 base, and 7 bases lay in between. Germline V lookup: CDR1 KGHSH, CDR2 LQKENI. As processed by the authors: Amplifying reference gene primers gave estimates of nucleated cell counts. Data came from immunoSEQ multiplex PCR; TCRdb stores just in-frame clones and leaves some out. That table supplies the V and J calls and clone size; D and trimming were determined from the DNA. This sample has under 250,000 clones, with about 93% found just once. The sample consisted of peripheral blood. This TCR was sampled from a man between 60 and 75 years old with COVID-19, enrolled during active disease. The V call is TRBV18, the J call TRBJ2-2; tentative D call: TRBD1 (5 bases). CDR3 nucleotides: TGTGCCAGCTCACGGCAGGGGAACACCGGGGAGCTGTTTTTT. Its protein product is CASSRQGNTGELFF.